This T cell receptor beta chain was profiled in a study of blood T cell repertoires in COVID-19 (dated by TCRdb to 2020 to 2022). The study in broad terms: Collaborator samples came from the United States, Italy and Spain and covered acute and convalescent phases of COVID-19. The material from the prospective study consisted of cDNA or gDNA derived from T cells, B-cell-depleted T cells, or PBMCs. The dataset comprised deeply sampled blood TCRbeta repertoires from subjects exposed to, actively infected with, or recovered from COVID-19. The repertoires were made available in a free public database intended to serve as a resource for research on the immune response to SARS-CoV-2. Samples were obtained from the ongoing ImmuneRACE study (first 160 participants) and from over 1,000 subjects provided by 6 global collaborators. The sample metadata nearly always contained a de-identified subject ID, COVID-19 status, age in years and sex. HLA class I and class II types, where available, came from metadata supplied by the sample provider rather than from assay-based typing.

The immunoSEQ Assay, a bias-controlled multiplex PCR, was used to amplify TCRbeta CDR3 regions from genomic DNA. The study's processing was this. The number of nucleated cells in each sample was estimated from the amplification of reference gene primers within the assay. To quantify the absolute abundance of each unique TCRbeta CDR3 rearrangement, sequence reads were collapsed and filtered. For each sample, productive Simpson clonality was calculated as the square root of Simpson's diversity index over productive rearrangements. TCRdb took this table from immuneACCESS and kept in-frame rearrangements with V and J called. Such tables lack part of the clones; where checked against another copy, unresolved V genes explain under half of the gap, and the rest is unexplained. V and J calls and clone size are copied from that table; D and trimming were computed from the DNA. This sample has around 160,000 clones in its table, and 87% of those were observed once. Of the sample, under 7.5% falls within the top ten clones.

Whole blood was collected in K2EDTA tubes by collaborating institutions according to the institutions' own protocols. For TCRbeta analysis, collaborator samples were shipped as frozen whole blood, as isolated PBMCs, or as DNA extracted from either sample type. Broader findings and caveats from the paper: How much clinical and demographic metadata was included differed by source and by participant, and the metadata was provided uncurated.

Remarks on this clone: It lacks a known antigen. No qualities accompany the bases; no much larger clone lies one base away.

V is clipped by 0 bases and J by 7 bases, and the sequence between their germline boundaries is 14 bases long. The CDR3 numbers 15 residues from cysteine through phenylalanine. The read is trimmed to its CDR3 DNA, 45 bases read in frame from base 1. The CDR1 and CDR2 encoded by the germline V gene are SGDLS and YYNGEE. This TCR derives from a man aged 80 or over with acute or convalescent COVID-19. Source material: peripheral blood. This receptor chain uses TRBV9 and TRBJ2-1; perhaps TRBD2 is the D gene, with 6 bases matching. The nucleotide sequence reads as follows: TGTGCCAGCAGCGTAGATGCGGGAAGTTCGAATGAGCAGTTCTTC. Its protein product is CASSVDAGSSNEQFF.